Detailed here is one T cell receptor (beta chain). Germline CDR1 and CDR2: LGHDT and YNNKEL (reference sequence). The V segment lost 3 bases and the J segment 4 bases; nucleotides outside the gene matches: 4. The CDR3 contains 15 residues. The data are from a study of blood T cell repertoires in COVID-19. For the study at large: Sources were T cells, B-cell-depleted T cells, or PBMCs; the material itself was cDNA or gDNA.

The assay was immunoSEQ multiplex PCR, and TCRdb's table has in-frame clones only and misses some. The sample contains about 92,000 clones, less than 75% of which appear only once. The V call is TRBV3-1 (or the pseudogene TRBV3-2), the J call TRBJ2-1, with 9 bases that match TRBD2. This clonotype originated in a woman in her sixties or seventies in a cohort sampled during active or convalescent COVID-19. The source material was peripheral blood. CDR3 nucleotides: TGTGCCAGCAGCCATAGCGGGGGAAGGTACAATGAGCAGTTCTTC. Its translation: CASSHSGGRYNEQFF.